The following is a T cell receptor (beta chain) sequence with its context. The antigen it recognizes is unknown. No base quality values were provided; no much bigger clone lies one nucleotide off. The data are from a study of blood T cell repertoires in COVID-19 (dated by TCRdb to between 2020 and 2021). With respect to the entire study: Collaborator samples came from the United States, Italy and Spain and covered acute and convalescent phases of COVID-19. Subjects who had been exposed to COVID-19, were actively infected with it, or had recovered from it provided the deeply sampled blood TCRbeta repertoires that made up the dataset. The material from the prospective study consisted of cDNA or gDNA derived from T cells, B-cell-depleted T cells, or PBMCs. HLA class I and class II types, where available, came from metadata supplied by the sample provider rather than from assay-based typing. Samples came from the ongoing ImmuneRACE study (first 160 participants) plus 1,254 subjects from 6 global collaborators. The repertoires were released in a freely available public database intended as a resource for research on the immune response to SARS-CoV-2. The sample metadata nearly always contained a de-identified subject ID, COVID-19 status, age in years and sex. General study outcomes and caveats: Clinical and demographic metadata were provided uncurated, with the amount varying by source and participant.

TCRbeta CDR3 regions were amplified from genomic DNA by means of the immunoSEQ Assay, a bias-controlled multiplex PCR. As for how the authors treated the data: The number of nucleated cells in each sample was estimated by amplification of reference gene primers within the assay. To quantify the absolute abundance of each unique TCRbeta CDR3 rearrangement, sequence reads were collapsed and filtered. For each sample, productive Simpson clonality was calculated as the square root of Simpson's diversity index over productive rearrangements. TCRdb provides this immuneACCESS table in a form limited to in-frame rearrangements. Some clones are lacking; in checked studies, under half of them reflect an unresolved V gene, and why the rest are absent is not known. V, J and clone size reflect that table, while D and trimming were determined from the DNA. Counted in this sample were fewer than 500,000 clones; nearly 90% of them appeared once. The top ten constitute around 1.8% of the sample.

Enrolling through a virtual design, the prospective study's participants ranged in age from roughly 18 to 95 years and lived across about two dozen United States geographic areas. In the prospective study, cohorts were assigned on the basis of participant-reported clinical history obtained from a screening survey and a study questionnaire. Mobile phlebotomists in the prospective study collected whole blood, serum and a nasopharyngeal or oropharyngeal swab from every participant. Over a roughly 2-month period, participants in the prospective study had the option of providing additional blood draws and questionnaires. Before DNA extraction, prospective study blood samples were shipped either frozen or at room temperature. The trim is 6 bases for V and 5 bases for J, with a gap of 23 bases between the germline ends. CDR1 and CDR2, looked up from the germline V gene, are MDHEN and SYDVKM. Taken from cysteine to phenylalanine, the CDR3 has 16 residues. Left in the record is the CDR3 DNA by itself, 48 bases read in frame from the first base.

Sequences were obtained from PBMCs or T cells enriched from blood (not recorded which). This receptor was taken from a woman younger than 30 with acute COVID-19. Recombination joined TRBV28 with TRBJ2-7; possibly the D gene is TRBD1, per 5 matching bases. The DNA sequence is as follows: TGTGCCAGCAGGCGTCGCCTCAGGGCCAGAATGGACGAGCAGTACTTC. This sequence encodes CASRRRLRARMDEQYF. Joined to the reference TRBV28 and TRBJ2-7 proteins, this CDR3 gives the full variable domain: DVKVTQSSRYLVKRTGEKVFLECVQDMDHENMFWYRQDPGLGLRLIYFSYDVKMKEKGDIPEGYSVSREKKERFSLILESASTNQTSMYLCASRRRLRARMDEQYFGPGTRLTVT.